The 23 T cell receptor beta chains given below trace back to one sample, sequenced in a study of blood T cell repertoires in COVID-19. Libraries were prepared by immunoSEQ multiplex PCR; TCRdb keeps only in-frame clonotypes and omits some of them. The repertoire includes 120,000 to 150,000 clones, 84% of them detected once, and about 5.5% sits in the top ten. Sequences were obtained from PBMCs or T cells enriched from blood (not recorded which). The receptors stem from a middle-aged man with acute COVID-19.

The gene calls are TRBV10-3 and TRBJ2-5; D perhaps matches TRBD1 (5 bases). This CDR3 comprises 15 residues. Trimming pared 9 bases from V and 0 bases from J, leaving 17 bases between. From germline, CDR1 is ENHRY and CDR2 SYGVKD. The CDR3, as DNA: TGTGCCATAGGCCTCCAGGACACCCACCAAGAGACCCAGTACTTC. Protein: CAIGLQDTHQETQYF.

The CDR3 DNA reads as TGTGCCAGCAGCCACCTAGGAAGCTCTGGAAACACCATATATTTT. Amino acids: CASSHLGSSGNTIYF. V gene TRBV3-1 (or the pseudogene TRBV3-2) combines with J gene TRBJ1-3; D unresolved. The CDR3 loop spans 15 amino acids. The germline V gene encodes CDR1 LGHDT and CDR2 YNNKEL (reference sequence). Trimming took off 3 bases at V and 0 bases at J, with 9 bases between the two ends.

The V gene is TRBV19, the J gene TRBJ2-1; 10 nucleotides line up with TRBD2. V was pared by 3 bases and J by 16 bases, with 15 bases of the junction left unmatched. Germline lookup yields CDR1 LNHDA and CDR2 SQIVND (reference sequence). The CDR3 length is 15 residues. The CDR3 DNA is TGTGCCAGTAGTATTGGGGGGGCGCTAGCGGGAGTCCACTTCTTC. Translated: CASSIGGALAGVHFF.

The CDR3 DNA sequence: TGTGCCAGCAGCGGCGGGTCGGGCAATCAGCCCCAGCATTTT. It codes for CASSGGSGNQPQHF. V is TRBV7-9 and J is TRBJ1-5; D gene ambiguous. The CDR3 totals 14 residues. Germline CDR1 is SEHNR and CDR2 is FQNEAQ (reference sequence). Between the trimmed V and J ends, which lost 5 bases and 2 bases, there was a span of 10 bases.

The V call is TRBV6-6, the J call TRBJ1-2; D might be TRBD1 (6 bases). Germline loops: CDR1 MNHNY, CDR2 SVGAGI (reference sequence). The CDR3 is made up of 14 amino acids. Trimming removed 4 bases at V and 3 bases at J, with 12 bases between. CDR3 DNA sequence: TGTGCCAGCAGTTTTGCAGGGGCGGACTATGGCTACACCTTC. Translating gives CASSFAGADYGYTF.

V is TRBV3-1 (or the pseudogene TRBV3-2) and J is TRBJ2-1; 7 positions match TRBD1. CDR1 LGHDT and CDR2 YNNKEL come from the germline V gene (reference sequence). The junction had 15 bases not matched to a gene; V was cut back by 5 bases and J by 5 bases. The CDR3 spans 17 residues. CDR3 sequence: CASSFPPGAGGNNEQFF. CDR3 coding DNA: TGTGCCAGCAGCTTCCCTCCCGGGGCAGGGGGTAACAATGAGCAGTTCTTC.

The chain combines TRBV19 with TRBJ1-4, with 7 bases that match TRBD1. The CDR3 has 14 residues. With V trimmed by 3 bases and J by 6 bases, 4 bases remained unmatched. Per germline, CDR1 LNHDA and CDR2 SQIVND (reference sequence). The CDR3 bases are TGTGCCAGTAGTATCGGGACAGCAGATGAAAAACTGTTTTTT. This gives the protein CASSIGTADEKLFF.

CDR3 in DNA: TGCAGCGTTGAGAACGCAGGGATGGGGGAAAAACTGTTTTTT. Translation gives CSVENAGMGEKLFF. The chain carries TRBV29-1 and TRBJ1-4; TRBD1 is a possible D gene (5 bases). The CDR3 runs 14 residues. Germline CDR1 reads SQVTM; CDR2 reads ANQGSEA. The germline V and J ends were trimmed by 3 bases and 8 bases, with 16 bases remaining between them.

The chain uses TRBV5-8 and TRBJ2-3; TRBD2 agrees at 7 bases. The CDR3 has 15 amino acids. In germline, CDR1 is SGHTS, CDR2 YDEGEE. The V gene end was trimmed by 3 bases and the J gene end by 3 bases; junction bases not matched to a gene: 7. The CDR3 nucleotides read TGTGCCAGCAGCTCCCGGACTAGGAGAACAGATACGCAGTATTTT. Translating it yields CASSSRTRRTDTQYF.

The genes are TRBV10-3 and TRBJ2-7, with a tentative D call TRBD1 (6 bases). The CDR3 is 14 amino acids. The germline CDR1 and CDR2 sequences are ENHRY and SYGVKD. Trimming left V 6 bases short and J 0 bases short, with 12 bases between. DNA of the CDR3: TGTGCCATCAGAAACCCAGGGGTCTCCTACGAGCAGTACTTC. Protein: CAIRNPGVSYEQYF.

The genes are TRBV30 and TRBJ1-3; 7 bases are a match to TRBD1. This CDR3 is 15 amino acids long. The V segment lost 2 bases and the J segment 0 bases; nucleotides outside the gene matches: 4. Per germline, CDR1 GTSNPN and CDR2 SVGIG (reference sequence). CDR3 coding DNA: TGTGCCTGGAGTAACAGGGGACCCTCTGGAAACACCATATATTTT. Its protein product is CAWSNRGPSGNTIYF. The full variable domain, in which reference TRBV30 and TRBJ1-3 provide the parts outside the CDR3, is SQTIHQWPATLVQPVGSPLSLECTVEGTSNPNLYWYRQAAGRGLQLLFYSVGIGQISSEVPQNLSASRPQDRQFILSSKKLLLSDSGFYLCAWSNRGPSGNTIYFGEGSWLTVV.

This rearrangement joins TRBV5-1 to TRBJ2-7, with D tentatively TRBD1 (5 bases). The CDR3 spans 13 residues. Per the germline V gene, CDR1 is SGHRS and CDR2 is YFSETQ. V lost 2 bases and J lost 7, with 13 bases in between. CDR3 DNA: TGCGCCAGCAGCTTATTCCAGGGTAGGGAGCAGTACTTC. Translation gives CASSLFQGREQYF.

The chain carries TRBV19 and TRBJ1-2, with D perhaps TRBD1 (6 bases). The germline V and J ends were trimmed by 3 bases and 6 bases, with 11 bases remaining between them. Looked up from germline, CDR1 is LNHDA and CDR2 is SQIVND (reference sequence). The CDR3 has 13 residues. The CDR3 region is CASSMTQGNGYTF. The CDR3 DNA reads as TGTGCCAGTAGTATGACCCAGGGGAATGGCTACACCTTC.

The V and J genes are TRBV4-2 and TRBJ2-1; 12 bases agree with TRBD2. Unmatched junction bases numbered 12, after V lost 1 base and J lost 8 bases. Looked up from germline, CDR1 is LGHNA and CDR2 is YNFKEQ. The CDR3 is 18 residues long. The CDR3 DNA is TGTGCCAGCAGCCAAGTGGTGGCTAGCGGGGGGGATTCCTATGAGCAGTTCTTC. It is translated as CASSQVVASGGDSYEQFF.

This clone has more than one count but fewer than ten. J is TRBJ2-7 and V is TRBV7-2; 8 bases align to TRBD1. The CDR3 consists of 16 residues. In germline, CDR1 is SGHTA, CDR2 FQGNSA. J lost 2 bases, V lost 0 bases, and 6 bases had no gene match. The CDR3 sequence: CASSLAYRTGPYEQYF. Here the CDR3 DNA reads TGTGCCAGCAGCTTAGCATACCGGACAGGGCCCTACGAGCAGTACTTC.

CDR3 DNA sequence: TGTGCCAGCAGCCGCGGATCATATGGCTACACCTTC. It codes for CASSRGSYGYTF. The V gene is TRBV28, the J gene TRBJ1-2; D gene uncertain. Trimming pared 6 bases from V and 5 bases from J, leaving 10 bases between. The CDR3 runs 12 residues. Germline V gene data show CDR1 as MDHEN and CDR2 as SYDVKM.

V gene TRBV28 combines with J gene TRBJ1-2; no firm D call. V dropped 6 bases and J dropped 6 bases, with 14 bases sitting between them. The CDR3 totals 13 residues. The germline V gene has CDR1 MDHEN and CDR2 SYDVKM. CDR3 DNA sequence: TGTGCCAGCAGGATCACTAGGGAAAATGGCTACACCTTC. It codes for CASRITRENGYTF.

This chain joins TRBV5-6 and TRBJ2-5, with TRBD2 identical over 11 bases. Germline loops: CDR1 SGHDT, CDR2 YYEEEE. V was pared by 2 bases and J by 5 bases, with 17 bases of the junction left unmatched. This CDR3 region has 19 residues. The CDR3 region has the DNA TGTGCCAGCAGCTTAGGGCCGAGACTAGCGGGATTGAGGGTGGAGACCCAGTACTTC. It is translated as CASSLGPRLAGLRVETQYF.

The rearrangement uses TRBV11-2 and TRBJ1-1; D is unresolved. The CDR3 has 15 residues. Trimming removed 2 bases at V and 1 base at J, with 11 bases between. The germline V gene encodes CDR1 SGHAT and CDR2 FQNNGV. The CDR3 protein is CASSLNPAGNTEAFF. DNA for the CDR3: TGTGCCAGCAGCTTAAACCCGGCAGGGAACACTGAAGCTTTCTTT.

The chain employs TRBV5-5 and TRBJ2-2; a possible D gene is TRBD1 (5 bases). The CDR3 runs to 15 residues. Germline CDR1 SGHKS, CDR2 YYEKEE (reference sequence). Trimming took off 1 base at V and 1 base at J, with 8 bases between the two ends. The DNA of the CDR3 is TGTGCCAGCAGCTTGTTAGGGGTGAACACCGGGGAGCTGTTTTTT. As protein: CASSLLGVNTGELFF.

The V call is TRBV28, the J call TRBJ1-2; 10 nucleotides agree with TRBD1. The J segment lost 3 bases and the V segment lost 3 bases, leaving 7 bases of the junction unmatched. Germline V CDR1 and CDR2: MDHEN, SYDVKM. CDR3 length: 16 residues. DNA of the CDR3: TGTGCCAGCAGTTTCGGGGGACAGGGGCGGTACTATGGCTACACCTTC. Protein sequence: CASSFGGQGRYYGYTF.

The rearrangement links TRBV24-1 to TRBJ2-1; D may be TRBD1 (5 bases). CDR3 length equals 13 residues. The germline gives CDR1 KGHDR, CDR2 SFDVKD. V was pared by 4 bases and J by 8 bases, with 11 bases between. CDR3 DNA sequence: TGTGCCACCAGTGACAAACAAGGGGATGAGCAGTTCTTC. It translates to CATSDKQGDEQFF.

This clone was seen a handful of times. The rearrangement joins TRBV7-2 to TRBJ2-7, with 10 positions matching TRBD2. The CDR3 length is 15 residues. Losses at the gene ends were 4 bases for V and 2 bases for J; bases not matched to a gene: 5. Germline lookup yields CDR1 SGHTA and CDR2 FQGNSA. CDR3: CASSSLAGVPYEQYF. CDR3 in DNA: TGTGCCAGCAGCTCTCTAGCGGGAGTACCCTACGAGCAGTACTTC.